These 24 T cell receptor beta chains came from one sample sequenced in a study of CD8 T cells in Susac syndrome. Random hexamers were used to reverse transcribe about 0.5 to 1 ug of RNA. TCRdb re-analysed the immunoSEQ multiplex PCR reads in MiXCR, keeping a single row per CDR3 protein. The sample lists hundreds of thousands of distinct CDR3 sequences, roughly 94% occurring once. The sequencing sample was made of CD4+ T cells from PBMCs. The receptors were gathered from a human donor with multiple sclerosis.

V gene TRBV18 combines with J gene TRBJ1-2; a possible D gene is TRBD1 (5 bases). The germline V gene has CDR1 KGHSH and CDR2 LQKENI. This CDR3 comprises 14 residues. The V end was cut by 6 bases, the J end by 5 bases, with 16 bases between. CDR3 DNA sequence: TGTGCCAGCTCTCCTGGCCAGGGCGGATATGGCTACACCTTC. Protein: CASSPGQGGYGYTF. Based on the CDR3 plus reference TRBV18 and TRBJ1-2, the full variable domain is NAGVMQNPRHLVRRRGQEARLRCSPMKGHSHVYWYRQLPEEGLKFMVYLQKENIIDESGMPKERFSAEFPKEGPSILRIQQVVRGDSAAYFCASSPGQGGYGYTFGSGTRLTVV.

This chain links TRBV7-2 with TRBJ2-4; the match to TRBD1 covers 8 bases. With 6 bases clipped from V and 6 bases from J, the junction kept 1 base outside the gene matches. In germline, CDR1 is SGHTA, CDR2 FQGNSA. CDR3 size: 12 residues. As DNA, the CDR3 is TGTGCCAGCAGAGGACAGGGAAACATTCAGTACTTC. It codes for CASRGQGNIQYF.

V and J are TRBV5-1 and TRBJ1-1, with TRBD1 matching over 7 bases. The CDR3 sequence is 15 residues long. With V trimmed by 2 bases and J by 4 bases, 8 bases remained unmatched. Germline V gene data show CDR1 as SGHRS and CDR2 as YFSETQ. CDR3: CASSFWDQGGTEAFF. The DNA of the CDR3 is TGCGCCAGCAGCTTTTGGGACCAGGGGGGCACTGAAGCTTTCTTT.

V and J are TRBV18 and TRBJ1-5; D may be TRBD1 (6 bases). Germline-derived CDR1 and CDR2 are KGHSH and LQKENI. This CDR3 contains 14 residues. Between the trimmed V and J ends, which lost 2 bases and 8 bases, there was a span of 13 bases. In DNA, the CDR3 is TGTGCCAGCTCACCAAACAGGGTCGTTGAGCCCCAGCATTTT. Encoded protein: CASSPNRVVEPQHF.

The rearrangement joins TRBV20-1 to TRBJ1-1; the match to TRBD1 covers 8 bases. Trimming removed 7 bases from V and 1 base from J; junction bases left unmatched: 5. Per germline, CDR1 DFQATT and CDR2 SNEGSKA (reference sequence). The CDR3 is 13 residues long. CDR3 DNA sequence: TGCAGTGTTAAGCAGGGGGCGAACACTGAAGCTTTCTTT. Its translation is CSVKQGANTEAFF.

The genes are TRBV11-3 and TRBJ2-1; D perhaps matches TRBD1 (6 bases). Trimming cost V 5 bases and J 2 bases, with 16 bases left between them. The CDR3 contains 16 residues. CDR1 and CDR2 from the germline V gene are SGHNT and YENEEA. The CDR3 nucleotides read TGTGCCAGCAGCCTTACTCCCAGGGACACCTACAATGAGCAGTTCTTC. It yields the protein CASSLTPRDTYNEQFF. The variable domain in full, completed from reference TRBV11-3 and TRBJ2-1, reads EAGVVQSPRYKIIEKKQPVAFWCNPISGHNTLYWYLQNLGQGPELLIRYENEEAVDDSQLPKDRFSAERLKGVDSTLKIQPAELGDSAVYLCASSLTPRDTYNEQFFGPGTRLTVL.

This clonotype was picked up a small number of times. This chain joins TRBV29-1 and TRBJ2-3; no firm D call. V was shortened by 6 bases and J by 0 bases, with 4 bases between the two germline ends. This CDR3 has 11 amino acids. Germline CDR1 and CDR2: SQVTM and ANQGSEA. Written as DNA, the CDR3 is TGCAGCGTCGGGAGCACAGATACGCAGTATTTT. It translates to CSVGSTDTQYF.

This clonotype was detected once. The rearrangement uses TRBV27 and TRBJ1-1; 10 bases align to TRBD1. This CDR3 is 14 amino acids long. The trim removed 5 bases at V and 4 bases at J, leaving 4 bases unmatched. Germline V gives CDR1 MNHEY, CDR2 SMNVEV (reference sequence). The CDR3 region is CASSPRTGGTEAFF. CDR3 nucleotide sequence: TGTGCCAGCAGTCCACGGACAGGGGGCACTGAAGCTTTCTTT.

The chain joins TRBV2 to TRBJ2-1, with a weak D call TRBD2 (6 bases). Trimming left V 7 bases short and J 1 base short, with 11 bases between. Germline assignment: CDR1 SNHLY and CDR2 FYNNEI. CDR3 length: 14 residues. CDR3: CASIGGSSYNEQFF. CDR3 in DNA: TGTGCCAGCATCGGGGGATCTTCCTACAATGAGCAGTTCTTC.

The V and J genes are TRBV4-2 and TRBJ1-5, with a possible D match to TRBD1 (6 bases). From germline, CDR1 is LGHNA and CDR2 YNFKEQ. Trimming shortened V by 5 bases and J by 4 bases, and 12 bases separated the two germline ends. This CDR3 is built from 14 residues. The CDR3 spells CASSSGTKNQPQHF. In DNA, the CDR3 is TGTGCCAGCAGCTCCGGGACAAAAAATCAGCCCCAGCATTTT.

This chain connects TRBV12-3 or TRBV12-4 to TRBJ1-5; D call uncertain. This CDR3 comprises 12 residues. The V end lost 6 bases, the J end lost 6 bases, and 9 bases lay between the germline ends. The CDR3 DNA reads as TGTGCCAGCAGGACACTATTTCAGCCCCAGCATTTT. It codes for CASRTLFQPQHF.

This clonotype occurred once. The V and J genes are TRBV29-1 and TRBJ1-1; D is unclear. V shed 7 bases and J shed 1 base, with 13 bases lying between them. The CDR3 is made up of 13 amino acids. Germline V gene data show CDR1 as SQVTM and CDR2 as ANQGSEA. This CDR3 is CSGFQVGNTEAFF. As DNA, the CDR3 is TGCAGCGGATTTCAGGTGGGGAACACTGAAGCTTTCTTT.

This chain connects TRBV2 to TRBJ2-7; D perhaps matches TRBD2 (5 bases). V lost 8 bases and J 0 bases, leaving 14 bases between the germline ends. The V gene's germline CDR1 is SNHLY and CDR2 FYNNEI. This CDR3 has 14 amino acids. The CDR3 spells CASGATTNSYEQYF. The CDR3 coding sequence is TGTGCCAGCGGAGCGACTACAAACTCCTACGAGCAGTACTTC.

The chain couples TRBV6-6 to TRBJ1-2; 9 nucleotides agree with TRBD1. In germline, CDR1 is MNHNY, CDR2 SVGAGI (reference sequence). Trimming cost V 6 bases and J 8 bases; bases outside gene matches: 16. The length of the CDR3 is 16 residues. The CDR3 DNA follows: TGTGCCAGCAGCCCTGTCGCGGACAGGGGAAACCTGGGCTACACCTTC. Its protein product is CASSPVADRGNLGYTF.

The CDR3 bases are TGTGCCAGCAGCGTAGGACCCCAACAGTTCTTC. This encodes CASSVGPQQFF. The chain employs TRBV9 and TRBJ2-1; D not certain. V was cut by 0 bases and J by 13 bases, with 8 bases left in between. CDR1 and CDR2 from the germline V gene are SGDLS and YYNGEE. The CDR3 runs to 11 residues.

This clonotype came up once. The chain recombines TRBV5-4 with TRBJ2-2; 7 positions match TRBD1. The CDR3 consists of 14 residues. CDR1 is SGHNT and CDR2 is YYREEE in the germline V gene (reference sequence). V was pared by 0 bases and J by 7 bases, with 3 bases of the junction left unmatched. The CDR3, as DNA: TGTGCCAGCAGCTTGGGACAGGGCGACGGGGAGCTGTTTTTT. Translating gives CASSLGQGDGELFF. Supplemented by reference TRBV5-4 and TRBJ2-2, the full variable domain reads ETGVTQSPTHLIKTRGQQVTLRCSSQSGHNTVSWYQQALGQGPQFIFQYYREEENGRGNFPPRFSGLQFPNYSSELNVNALELDDSALYLCASSLGQGDGELFFGEGSRLTVL.

In this sample, this clonotype turned up a few times. The chain uses TRBV4-2 and TRBJ2-5; unclear D gene. V lost 0 bases to trimming and J lost 3 bases, with 8 bases between them. The CDR3 runs to 14 residues. The germline CDR1 and CDR2 sequences are LGHNA and YNFKEQ. In DNA form, the CDR3 reads TGTGCCAGCAGCCAAGAGGTCCGGGAAGAGACCCAGTACTTC. This codes for CASSQEVREETQYF.

V is TRBV7-6 and J is TRBJ1-1, with D uncertain. Trimming removed 0 bases from V and 0 bases from J, with 11 bases in between. The CDR3 runs to 16 residues. Germline loops: CDR1 SGHVS, CDR2 FNYEAQ. The DNA of the CDR3 is TGTGCCAGCAGCTTAGCGGGGAGCGGAGTGAACACTGAAGCTTTCTTT. This translates into CASSLAGSGVNTEAFF.

The chain carries TRBV9 and TRBJ2-1; 12 bases align to TRBD2. V lost 6 bases, J lost 5 bases, and 3 bases stayed unmatched. The CDR3 length is 14 residues. Looked up from germline, CDR1 is SGDLS and CDR2 is YYNGEE. CDR3 sequence reads: CASTRLAGDNEQFF. The CDR3 bases are TGTGCCAGCACCCGACTAGCGGGGGACAATGAGCAGTTCTTC.

The chain joins TRBV12-3 or TRBV12-4 to TRBJ2-1; 13 bases agree with TRBD2. This CDR3 is built from 15 residues. Trimming cost V 6 bases and J 9 bases; bases outside gene matches: 8. The CDR3: CASRPLTSGGFEQFF. For the CDR3, the DNA is TGTGCCAGCAGACCATTGACTAGCGGGGGGTTTGAGCAGTTCTTC.

V and J are TRBV5-6 and TRBJ2-3; D gene uncertain. The V gene's germline CDR1 is SGHDT and CDR2 YYEEEE. CDR3 size: 13 residues. The V end was cut by 3 bases, the J end by 1 base, with 6 bases between. CDR3 bases: TGTGCCAGCAGCTCTGCTGGCACAGATACGCAGTATTTT. It specifies CASSSAGTDTQYF. Based on the CDR3 plus reference TRBV5-6 and TRBJ2-3, the full variable domain is DAGVTQSPTHLIKTRGQQVTLRCSPKSGHDTVSWYQQALGQGPQFIFQYYEEEERQRGNFPDRFSGHQFPNYSSELNVNALLLGDSALYLCASSSAGTDTQYFGPGTRLTVL.

This chain links TRBV29-1 with TRBJ2-1; TRBD1 or TRBD2 may be the D gene (5 bases each). The CDR3 totals 13 residues. The germline V and J ends were trimmed by 6 bases and 8 bases, with 17 bases remaining between them. The germline CDR1 and CDR2 sequences are SQVTM and ANQGSEA. The CDR3 sequence is CSVDRVVGDEQFF. In DNA, the CDR3 is TGCAGCGTCGATCGGGTTGTGGGGGATGAGCAGTTCTTC.

The chain combines TRBV3-1 with TRBJ1-1; D gene unclear. V lost 11 bases, J lost 6 bases, and 10 bases lay in between. The CDR3 totals 10 residues. CDR1 and CDR2 from the germline V gene are LGHDT and YNNKEL (reference sequence). CDR3: CAYASAEAFF. The CDR3 coding sequence is TGTGCCTATGCTTCCGCTGAAGCTTTCTTT.

V is TRBV10-3 and J is TRBJ2-7, with D tentatively TRBD1 (5 bases). V shed 4 bases and J shed 5 bases, with 15 bases lying between them. The germline gives CDR1 ENHRY, CDR2 SYGVKD. The CDR3 loop spans 14 amino acids. CDR3 bases: TGTGCCATCAGTGGTCTGACAGTTCCCCACGAGCAGTACGTC. Amino acids: CAISGLTVPHEQYV.